Each of the 8 T cell receptor beta chains below was sequenced from the same sample in a study of T cells expressing NK-cell markers. Using the 5' RACE reads, TCRdb records one entry per CDR3 protein without DNA. Here the sample table reports 150,000 to 180,000 distinct CDR3 sequences. The sample consisted of blood T cells: a sorted CD56 or NKG2C T cell subset, CD4+ or CD8+ T cells, or bulk PBMC T cells (not recorded which). Receptors were obtained from a woman in her fifties or sixties in good health.

The chain uses TRBV18 and TRBJ2-7; TCRdb returns TRBD2, unconfirmable since there is no DNA. The CDR3 length is 16 residues. The germline gives CDR1 KGHSH, CDR2 LQKENI. CDR3: CASSPPISGYSYEQYF.

The genes are TRBV6-5 and TRBJ2-1; TCRdb's assignment of TRBD2 cannot be checked, as there is no DNA. The germline gives CDR1 MNHEY, CDR2 SVGAGI. The CDR3 consists of 15 residues. This CDR3 is CASSFGTSGRSEQFF.

This chain connects TRBV29-1 to TRBJ2-2; TCRdb designates TRBD1, a call that cannot be tested without DNA. The CDR3 is 14 amino acids. Per germline, CDR1 SQVTM and CDR2 ANQGSEA. The CDR3 reads CSGRDRSDTGELFF.

The J gene is TRBJ2-7, the V gene TRBV5-1. The V gene's germline CDR1 is SGHRS and CDR2 YFSETQ. The CDR3 extends over 15 amino acids. The CDR3 loop reads CASSLAELGPYEQYF.

CDR3 residues: CASSPLGGRPNEQFF. This sequence joins TRBV4-1 and TRBJ2-1; TCRdb designates TRBD2, a call that cannot be tested without DNA. The CDR3 is 15 residues long. Germline values: CDR1 MGHRA, CDR2 YSYEKL.

The chain is built from TRBV2 and TRBJ1-1. The length of the CDR3 is 12 residues. Looked up from germline, CDR1 is SNHLY and CDR2 is FYNNEI. This CDR3 reads CATSDRNTEAFF.

The chain is built from TRBV27 and TRBJ1-1; TCRdb lists TRBD1, though no DNA is available to test this call. This CDR3 contains 15 residues. From germline, CDR1 is MNHEY and CDR2 SMNVEV (reference sequence). The CDR3 here is CASSLNGQGGTEAFF.

The rearrangement links TRBV11-2 to TRBJ2-3; the TCRdb call, TRBD1, lacks DNA for checking. The CDR3 loop spans 16 amino acids. Germline V gene lookup returns CDR1 SGHAT and CDR2 FQNNGV. The CDR3 protein is CASSLGAGTGVDTQYF.